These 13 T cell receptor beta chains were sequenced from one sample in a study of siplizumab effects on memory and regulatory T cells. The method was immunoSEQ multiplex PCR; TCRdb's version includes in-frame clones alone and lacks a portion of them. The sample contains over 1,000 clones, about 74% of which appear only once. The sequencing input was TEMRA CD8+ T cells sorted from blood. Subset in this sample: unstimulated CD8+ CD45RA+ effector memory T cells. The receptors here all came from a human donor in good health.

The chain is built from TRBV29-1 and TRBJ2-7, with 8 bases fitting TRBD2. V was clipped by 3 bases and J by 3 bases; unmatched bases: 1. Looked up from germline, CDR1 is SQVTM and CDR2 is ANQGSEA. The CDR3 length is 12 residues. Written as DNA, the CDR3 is TGCAGCGTTGACCGGGGGGGCTACGAGCAGTACTTC. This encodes CSVDRGGYEQYF.

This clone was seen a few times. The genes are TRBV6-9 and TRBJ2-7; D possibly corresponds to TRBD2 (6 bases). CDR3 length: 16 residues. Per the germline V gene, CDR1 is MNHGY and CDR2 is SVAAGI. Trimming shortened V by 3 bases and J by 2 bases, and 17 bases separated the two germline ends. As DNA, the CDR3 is TGTGCCAGCAGTTACCCGCTAGCGATTGTCCCCTACGAGCAGTACTTC. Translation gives CASSYPLAIVPYEQYF.

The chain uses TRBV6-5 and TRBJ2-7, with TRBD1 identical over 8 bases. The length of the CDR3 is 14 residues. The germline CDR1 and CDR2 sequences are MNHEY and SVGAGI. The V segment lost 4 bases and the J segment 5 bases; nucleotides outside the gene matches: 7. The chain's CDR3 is CASSLGQGGDEQYF. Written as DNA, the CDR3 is TGTGCCAGCAGTTTAGGACAGGGTGGCGACGAGCAGTACTTC.

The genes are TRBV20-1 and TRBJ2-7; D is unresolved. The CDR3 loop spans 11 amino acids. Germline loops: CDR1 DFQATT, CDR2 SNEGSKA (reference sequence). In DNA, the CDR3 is TGCAGCGCCTTTTGGGGCTACGAGCAGTACTTC. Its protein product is CSAFWGYEQYF.

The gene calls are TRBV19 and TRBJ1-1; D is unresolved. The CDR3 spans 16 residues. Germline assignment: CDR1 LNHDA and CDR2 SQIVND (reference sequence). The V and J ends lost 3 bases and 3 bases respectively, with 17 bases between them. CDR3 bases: TGTGCCAGTAGTATCCACCTCGGCAGGTTGGACACTGAAGCTTTCTTT. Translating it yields CASSIHLGRLDTEAFF.

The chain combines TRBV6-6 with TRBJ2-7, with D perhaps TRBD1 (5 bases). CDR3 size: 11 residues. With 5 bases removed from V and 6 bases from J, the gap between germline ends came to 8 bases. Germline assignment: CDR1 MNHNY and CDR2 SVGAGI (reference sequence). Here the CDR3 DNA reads TGTGCCAGCAGTGCAGGGTTCGAGCAGTACTTC. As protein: CASSAGFEQYF.

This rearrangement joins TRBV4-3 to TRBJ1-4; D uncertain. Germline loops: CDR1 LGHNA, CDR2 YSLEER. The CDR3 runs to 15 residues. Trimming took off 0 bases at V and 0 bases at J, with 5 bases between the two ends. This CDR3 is CASSQDGATNEKLFF. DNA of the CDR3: TGCGCCAGCAGCCAAGATGGAGCAACTAATGAAAAACTGTTTTTT.

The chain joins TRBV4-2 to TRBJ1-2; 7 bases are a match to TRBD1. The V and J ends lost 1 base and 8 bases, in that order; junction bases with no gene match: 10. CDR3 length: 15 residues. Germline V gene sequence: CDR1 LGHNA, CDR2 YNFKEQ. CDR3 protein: CASSQGDRQFLGYTF. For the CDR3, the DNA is TGTGCCAGCAGCCAAGGGGACAGACAGTTCCTCGGCTACACCTTC.

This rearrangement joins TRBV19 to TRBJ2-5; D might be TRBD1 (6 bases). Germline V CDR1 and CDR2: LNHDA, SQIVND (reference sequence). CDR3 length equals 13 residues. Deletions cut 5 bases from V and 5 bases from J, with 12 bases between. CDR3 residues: CASSQGSWETQYF. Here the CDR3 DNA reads TGTGCCAGTAGTCAGGGGTCGTGGGAGACCCAGTACTTC.

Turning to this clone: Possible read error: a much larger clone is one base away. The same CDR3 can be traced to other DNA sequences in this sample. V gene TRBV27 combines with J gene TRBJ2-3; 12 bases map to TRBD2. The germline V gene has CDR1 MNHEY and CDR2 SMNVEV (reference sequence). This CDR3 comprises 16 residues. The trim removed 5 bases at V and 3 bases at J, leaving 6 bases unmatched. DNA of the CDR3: TGTGCCAGCAGTAGTCGCCTAGCGGGAGGGACAGATACGCAGTATTTT. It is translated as CASSSRLAGGTDTQYF.

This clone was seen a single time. CDR3 loop: CASSHGTDTQYF. The CDR3 nucleotides are TGTGCCAGCAGCCATGGCACAGATACGCAGTATTTT. The rearrangement joins TRBV5-6 to TRBJ2-3; no firm D call. Germline CDR1 and CDR2: SGHDT and YYEEEE. With 4 bases removed from V and 1 base from J, the gap between germline ends came to 4 bases. The length of the CDR3 is 12 residues.

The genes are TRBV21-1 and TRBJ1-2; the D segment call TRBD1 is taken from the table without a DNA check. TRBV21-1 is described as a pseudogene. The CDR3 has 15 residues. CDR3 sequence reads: CASSGSKQGDYGYTF. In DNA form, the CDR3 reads TGTGCCAGCAGCGGTAGCAAACAGGGGGACTATGGCTACACCTTC.

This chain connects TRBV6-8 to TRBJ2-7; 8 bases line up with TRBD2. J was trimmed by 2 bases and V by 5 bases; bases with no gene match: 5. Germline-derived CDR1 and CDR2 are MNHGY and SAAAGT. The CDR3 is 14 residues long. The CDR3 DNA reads TGTGCCAGCAGTGAAACGGGGGGGACCTACGAGCAGTACTTC. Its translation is CASSETGGTYEQYF.